This T cell receptor (beta chain) came from a study of cytomegalovirus exposure and HLA in healthy donors. Germline CDR1 SGHKS, CDR2 YYEKEE (reference sequence). V lost 3 bases to trimming and J lost 4 bases, with 13 bases between them. The CDR3 covers 14 residues. The protocol was immunoSEQ multiplex PCR, while the TCRdb copy is restricted to in-frame clones and leaves out a portion. The sample consists of about 190,000 clones, roughly 84% of them appearing once. The sequencing input was PBMCs. The J gene is TRBJ1-1, the V gene TRBV5-5; D possibly corresponds to TRBD1 (5 bases). The TCR comes from a woman aged 18-29 years in good health and CMV-seropositive. The CDR3 DNA sequence: TGTGCCAGCAGCTGGGGCGGTGGGGCCACTGAAGCTTTCTTT. This codes for CASSWGGGATEAFF.